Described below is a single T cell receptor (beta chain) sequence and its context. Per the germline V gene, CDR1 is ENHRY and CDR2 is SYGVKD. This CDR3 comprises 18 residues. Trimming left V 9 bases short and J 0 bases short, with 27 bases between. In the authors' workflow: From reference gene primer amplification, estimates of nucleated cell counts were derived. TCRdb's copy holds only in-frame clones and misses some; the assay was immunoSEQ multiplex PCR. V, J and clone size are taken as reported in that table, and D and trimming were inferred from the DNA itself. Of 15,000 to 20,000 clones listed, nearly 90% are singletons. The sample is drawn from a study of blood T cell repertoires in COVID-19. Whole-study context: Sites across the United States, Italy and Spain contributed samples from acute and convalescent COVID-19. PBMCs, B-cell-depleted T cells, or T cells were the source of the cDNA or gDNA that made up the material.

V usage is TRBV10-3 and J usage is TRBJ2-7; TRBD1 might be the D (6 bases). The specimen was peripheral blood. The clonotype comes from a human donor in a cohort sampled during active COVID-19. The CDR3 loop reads CAITGQGPLFLSSYEQYF. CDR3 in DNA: TGTGCCATTACGGGTCAGGGGCCACTCTTCCTTAGCTCCTACGAGCAGTACTTC.